These 12 T cell receptor beta chains were sequenced from one sample in a study of type 1 regulatory T cells. MiXCR, run by TCRdb on the reads, gives a single entry per CDR3 protein. Of 68,000 or so distinct CDR3 sequences detected, roughly 49% appear once; the ten largest clones hold about 2.1%. The antigens of these receptors remain unknown. Sequencing was carried out using cultured non-Tr1 T cells, either the whole culture or a sorted T cell fraction (not recorded which). Source of these receptors: a human donor in good health.

In DNA form, the CDR3 reads TGCGCCAGCAGCCAAGTCCGGACTAGCGGGCGTACTAGCACAGATACGCAGTATTTT. It specifies CASSQVRTSGRTSTDTQYF. The genes are TRBV4-1 and TRBJ2-3; 11 positions match TRBD2. V dropped 1 base and J dropped 0; count of bases not matched to a gene: 9. CDR3 length equals 19 residues. The germline gives CDR1 MGHRA, CDR2 YSYEKL.

The chain is built from TRBV7-2 and TRBJ2-6; no clear D gene. This CDR3 is 16 amino acids long. The germline V gene encodes CDR1 SGHTA and CDR2 FQGNSA. The ends were cut back, 4 bases at V and 2 bases at J, with 12 bases in the middle. Here the CDR3 reads CASSSPDKTGANVLTF. As DNA, the CDR3 is TGTGCCAGCAGCTCGCCTGACAAGACTGGGGCCAACGTCCTGACTTTC.

This clonotype was counted once. Mismatch with germline at one junction end may stem from a read error. The chain carries TRBV5-4 and TRBJ2-7, with 8 bases identical to TRBD1. CDR1 is SGHNT and CDR2 is YYREEE in the germline V gene (reference sequence). This CDR3 has 16 amino acids. CDR3 bases: TGTGCCAGCAGCTTGGCCCGGACAGGGAACTCCTACAAGCAGTACTTC. Its protein is CASSLARTGNSYKQYF.

The chain couples TRBV5-4 to TRBJ1-2; maybe TRBD1 (5 bases). Germline-derived CDR1 and CDR2 are SGHNT and YYREEE (reference sequence). V shed 4 bases and J shed 1 base, with 14 bases lying between them. This CDR3 has 15 amino acids. In nucleotides, the CDR3 is TGTGCCAGCAGCCGCCGCGACAGCTTTAACTATGGCTACACCTTC. It encodes CASSRRDSFNYGYTF.

This clonotype was seen only a few times. The CDR3 DNA is TGTGCCAGCAGCTCCAGACCGGGGGGGCTAAACGAGCAGTACTTC. Amino acid sequence: CASSSRPGGLNEQYF. The chain recombines TRBV11-1 with TRBJ2-7; 8 bases are a match to TRBD2. This CDR3 spans 15 amino acids. Germline lookup yields CDR1 SGHAT and CDR2 FQDESV (reference sequence). V trimming: 4 bases; J trimming: 5 bases; junction bases outside the gene matches: 10.

This clonotype was recorded a few times. The J gene is TRBJ1-6, the V gene TRBV4-1; D is perhaps TRBD1 (5 bases). The CDR3 sequence is 15 residues long. V was clipped by 3 bases and J by 5 bases, with 11 bases between them. Germline lookup yields CDR1 MGHRA and CDR2 YSYEKL. In DNA form, the CDR3 reads TGCGCCAGCAGCCAGGGGACTCCCGATAATTCACCCCTCCACTTT. Amino acids: CASSQGTPDNSPLHF.

This clonotype was detected only a few times. This rearrangement joins TRBV7-2 to TRBJ2-2; maybe TRBD2 (7 bases). Germline lookup yields CDR1 SGHTA and CDR2 FQGNSA. The V and J ends lost 5 bases and 7 bases respectively, with 17 bases between them. CDR3 size: 15 residues. The chain's CDR3 is CASSQRGGRNGELFF. The DNA of the CDR3 is TGTGCCAGCAGCCAAAGGGGGGGGCGAAACGGGGAGCTGTTTTTT. Full variable domain (remainder filled in from reference TRBV7-2 and TRBJ2-2): GAGVSQSPSNKVTEKGKDVELRCDPISGHTALYWYRQSLGQGLEFLIYFQGNSAPDKSGLPSDRFSAERTGGSVSTLTIQRTQQEDSAVYLCASSQRGGRNGELFFGEGSRLTVL.

This chain joins TRBV7-6 and TRBJ2-3; D gene unclear. The CDR3 contains 14 residues. Germline CDR1 reads SGHVS; CDR2 reads FNYEAQ. The V end was cut by 5 bases, the J end by 0 bases, with 9 bases between. CDR3 nucleotide sequence: TGTGCCAGCAGCCCTACCTTGAGCACAGATACGCAGTATTTT. As protein: CASSPTLSTDTQYF.

The rearrangement joins TRBV19 to TRBJ2-3; 9 bases are a match to TRBD1. Germline V gene sequence: CDR1 LNHDA, CDR2 SQIVND (reference sequence). J was trimmed by 9 bases and V by 3 bases; bases with no gene match: 16. This CDR3 contains 17 residues. This chain's CDR3 is CASSIPPGTGGAGTQYF. CDR3 DNA: TGTGCCAGTAGTATTCCCCCAGGAACAGGGGGCGCGGGAACGCAGTATTTT.

The rearrangement links TRBV7-9 to TRBJ1-4; TRBD1 aligns across 7 bases. The length of the CDR3 is 15 residues. Germline V CDR1 and CDR2: SEHNR, FQNEAQ (reference sequence). Losses at the gene ends were 5 bases for V and 8 bases for J; bases not matched to a gene: 11. The CDR3 region has the DNA TGTGCCAGCAGCGTGACCGGGACAGTAGGCGAAAAACTGTTTTTT. Translating it yields CASSVTGTVGEKLFF. Filled out from reference TRBV7-9 and TRBJ1-4, the complete variable domain reads DTGVSQNPRHKITKRGQNVTFRCDPISEHNRLYWYRQTLGQGPEFLTYFQNEAQLEKSRLLSDRFSAERPKGSFSTLEIQRTEQGDSAMYLCASSVTGTVGEKLFFGSGTQLSVL.

This clonotype is labeled as medium-sized. The CDR3 region is CASSQVGRGAYNEQFF. DNA for the CDR3: TGCGCCAGCAGCCAAGTCGGCCGGGGGGCCTACAATGAGCAGTTCTTC. V and J are TRBV4-1 and TRBJ2-1, with TRBD2 identical over 7 bases. Germline V gene data show CDR1 as MGHRA and CDR2 as YSYEKL. The ends lost 1 base at V and 2 bases at J; junction bases unmatched: 5. The CDR3 extends over 16 amino acids.

The gene calls are TRBV20-1 and TRBJ2-3; D is possibly TRBD1 or TRBD2 (5 bases each). The CDR3 consists of 13 residues. Germline V lookup: CDR1 DFQATT, CDR2 SNEGSKA (reference sequence). Between the trimmed V and J ends, which lost 1 base and 0 bases, there was a span of 5 bases. The CDR3, as DNA: TGCAGTGCTAGAGGGGACAGCACAGATACGCAGTATTTT. Translation gives CSARGDSTDTQYF.